This TCR beta chain was captured by sequencing in a study of T-cell memory formation after mild COVID-19. With constant-segment primers, 5'RACE yielded cDNA libraries of TCR alpha and TCR beta that carried sample barcodes and UMIs. TCRdb itself ran the 5' RACE reads through MiXCR, one entry per CDR3 protein. The profile shows under 450,000 distinct CDR3 sequences, about 15% of them singletons. The germline V gene encodes CDR1 SGHRS and CDR2 YFSETQ. This CDR3 is 15 amino acids long. The V end lost 0 bases, the J end lost 9 bases, and 16 bases lay between the germline ends. This clonotype was observed many times.

The chain employs TRBV5-1 and TRBJ2-4, with D perhaps matching TRBD2 (5 bases). This receptor was identified in a man between 18 and 29 years old who had mild COVID-19 (a few samples of this study predate the infection). Cell type and time point are not known. The sample was PBMCs or a T cell subset sorted from them (not recorded which). The CDR3 loop is CASSLAGVGSGIQYF. Here the CDR3 DNA reads TGCGCCAGCAGCTTGGCCGGGGTAGGATCGGGCATTCAGTACTTC. Combining the CDR3 with reference TRBV5-1 and TRBJ2-4 gives the whole variable domain KAGVTQTPRYLIKTRGQQVTLSCSPISGHRSVSWYQQTPGQGLQFLFEYFSETQRNKGNFPGRFSGRQFSNSRSEMNVSTLELGDSALYLCASSLAGVGSGIQYFGAGTRLSVL.